This TCR beta chain was sequenced for a study of blood T cell repertoires in COVID-19. The wider study: Acute and convalescent COVID-19 specimens originated in the United States, Italy and Spain.

A single count supports this clone. Sequencing was performed with immunoSEQ multiplex PCR; in TCRdb, only in-frame clones are kept and a portion is missing. The data contain roughly 200,000 clones, around 87% of them seen just once; the ten biggest clones take up less than 8%. Participants' reported clinical history set cohort assignment. Trimming at V came to 6 bases and at J to 4 bases, leaving 5 bases not matched to a gene. Germline loops: CDR1 MGHDK, CDR2 SYGVNS. This CDR3 is built from 13 residues. This receptor was taken from a man aged 30-40 years in a cohort exposed to, infected with or recovered from COVID-19 (not recorded which). The sample comprised PBMCs or T cells enriched from blood (not recorded which). The chain recombines TRBV25-1 with TRBJ2-5, with 7 bases fitting TRBD1. CDR3 nucleotide sequence: TGTGCCAGCAGCAGGGGGTTTCGAGAGACCCAGTACTTC. As protein: CASSRGFRETQYF.